The 5 T cell receptor beta chains given below trace back to one sample, sequenced in a study of T cell responses to AZD1222 COVID-19 vaccine. TCRdb's copy holds only in-frame clones and misses some; the assay was immunoSEQ multiplex PCR. The table lists 95,000 to 100,000 clones, approximately 89% of them singletons. Material: peripheral blood, obtained 28 days after the second AZD1222 dose. Every receptor here comes from an adult who received the AZD1222 COVID-19 vaccine.

The CDR3 reads CASKRGSHEQYF. CDR3 nucleotide sequence: TGTGCCAGCAAGAGGGGGAGCCACGAGCAGTACTTC. The chain combines TRBV2 with TRBJ2-7, with D perhaps TRBD1 (6 bases). The germline V and J ends were trimmed by 7 bases and 5 bases, with 12 bases remaining between them. Germline CDR1 and CDR2: SNHLY and FYNNEI. The CDR3 totals 12 residues.

This rearrangement joins TRBV16 to TRBJ2-1; TRBD2 might be the D (5 bases). The germline CDR1 and CDR2 sequences are KGHSY and FQNENV. The CDR3 loop spans 11 amino acids. Trimming took 5 bases from V and 10 from J, leaving 9 bases between them. CDR3 in amino acids: CASSSGEEQFF. The CDR3 DNA sequence: TGTGCCAGCAGCAGTGGGGAGGAGCAGTTCTTC.

This rearrangement joins TRBV7-9 to TRBJ2-3; no clear D gene. The CDR3 spans 13 residues. The V end lost 1 base, the J end lost 5 bases, and 7 bases lay between the germline ends. CDR1 is SEHNR and CDR2 is FQNEAQ in the germline V gene (reference sequence). The CDR3 DNA is TGTGCCAGCAGCTTAGAGTGGTTAGATACGCAGTATTTT. It codes for CASSLEWLDTQYF.

V usage is TRBV29-1 and J usage is TRBJ1-2; the D gene is possibly TRBD1 (5 bases). Per germline, CDR1 SQVTM and CDR2 ANQGSEA. The CDR3 runs to 11 residues. The ends were cut back, 1 base at V and 7 bases at J, with 7 bases in the middle. This CDR3 reads CSVEGRGGYTF. CDR3 nucleotide sequence: TGCAGCGTTGAAGGGAGGGGTGGCTACACCTTC.

V is TRBV12-3 or TRBV12-4 and J is TRBJ2-3; TRBD1 matches at 7 bases. J lost 3 bases, V lost 8 bases, and 5 bases had no gene match. The CDR3 is made up of 13 amino acids. CDR3 amino acids: CASDQGDTDTQYF. DNA for the CDR3: TGTGCCAGCGATCAGGGGGATACAGATACGCAGTATTTT.